This T cell receptor beta chain was sequenced in a study of blood T cell repertoires in COVID-19. Study-level information: Researchers got acute and convalescent COVID-19 samples from the United States, Italy and Spain. PBMCs, B-cell-depleted T cells, or T cells provided the cDNA or gDNA that made up the material.

The CDR3 sequence is 16 residues long. V lost 0 bases, J lost 8 bases, and 3 bases stayed unmatched. The germline V gene has CDR1 MNHEY and CDR2 SVGEGT. Per the authors' pipeline: Using reference gene primer amplification, nucleated cell counts were estimated. The table came from immunoSEQ multiplex PCR; TCRdb's copy has only in-frame clones and leaves some out. The V and J calls and clone size are taken from that table; D and trimming were inferred from the DNA. The sample includes about 260,000 clones, roughly 88% of them seen just once. V gene TRBV6-2 or TRBV6-3 combines with J gene TRBJ2-1; 14 bases agree with TRBD2. Sequenced sample: peripheral blood. This TCR was sampled from a human donor in a cohort sampled during active COVID-19. CDR3 in DNA: TGTGCCAGCAGTTACTCGGGACTAGCGGGGGACGATGAGCAGTTCTTC. Its translation: CASSYSGLAGDDEQFF.